Listed here is a single T cell receptor beta chain. Original processing notes: Reference gene primers were amplified, and this amplification served to estimate nucleated cell counts. TCRdb's copy holds only in-frame clones and misses some; the assay was immunoSEQ multiplex PCR. Clone size and the V and J calls come from that table; the DNA yielded D and trimming. The table has 50,000 to 65,000 clones, under 80% seen once. Participants spanned ages about 18 to 90 years and resided in roughly 26 US areas. A COVID-19 case was met by exposed participants within 2 weeks before study entry. The sample comes from a study of blood T cell repertoires in COVID-19. Background on the study: Acute and convalescent COVID-19 specimens originated in the United States, Italy and Spain.

Germline values: CDR1 LGHNA, CDR2 YSLEER. The CDR3 loop spans 17 amino acids. The V gene end was trimmed by 4 bases and the J gene end by 3 bases; junction bases not matched to a gene: 5. This receptor was taken from a woman aged 55 to 70 who had been exposed to COVID-19. The sequenced material came from PBMCs or T cells enriched from blood (not recorded which). The rearrangement uses TRBV4-3 and TRBJ2-1; TRBD2 agrees at 14 bases. CDR3 coding DNA: TGCGCCAGCAGCCCTAGACTAGCGGGAGGGGTCTACAATGAGCAGTTCTTC. Amino acid sequence: CASSPRLAGGVYNEQFF.